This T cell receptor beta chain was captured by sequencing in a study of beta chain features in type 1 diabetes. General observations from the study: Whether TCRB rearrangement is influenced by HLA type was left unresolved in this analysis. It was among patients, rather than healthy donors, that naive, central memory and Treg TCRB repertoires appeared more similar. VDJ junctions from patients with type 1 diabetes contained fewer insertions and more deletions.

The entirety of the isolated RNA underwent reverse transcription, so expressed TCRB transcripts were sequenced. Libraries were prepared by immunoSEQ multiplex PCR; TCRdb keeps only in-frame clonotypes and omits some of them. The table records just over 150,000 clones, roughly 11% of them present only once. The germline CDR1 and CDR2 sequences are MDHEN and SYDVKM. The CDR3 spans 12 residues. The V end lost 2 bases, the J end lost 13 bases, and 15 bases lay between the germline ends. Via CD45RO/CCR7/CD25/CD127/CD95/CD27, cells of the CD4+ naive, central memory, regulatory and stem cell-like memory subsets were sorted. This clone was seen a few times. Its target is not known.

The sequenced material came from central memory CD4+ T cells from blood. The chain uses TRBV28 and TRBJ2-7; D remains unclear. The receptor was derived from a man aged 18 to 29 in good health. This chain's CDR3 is CASSLQTGIAYF. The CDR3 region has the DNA TGTGCCAGCAGTTTACAGACCGGAATAGCTTACTTC.